Detailed here is one TCR beta chain. Its antigen is not identified. The entry originates in a study of cytomegalovirus exposure and HLA in healthy donors. Overall study context: When 398 donors were genotyped, roughly four fifths of them were found to fall in the Caucasian-associated ancestry cluster. Study observations and caveats: Earlier analysis found most TCR beta V segments productive about 87% or about 30% of the time. Later analysis placed DRB1 highest and HLA-C lowest in TCR association rates, which differed by HLA locus. A later analysis linked a missense variant in DCLRE1C to the trimming of TCR beta V and J genes.

The study ran its PCR with 60 Vbeta and 13 Jbeta primers. Produced via immunoSEQ multiplex PCR; TCRdb's table is partial and in-frame only. The profile shows roughly 160,000 clones, roughly 83% of them singletons. This CDR3 is 15 amino acids long. Trimming at V came to 5 bases and at J to 5 bases, leaving 10 bases not matched to a gene. CDR1 and CDR2 (germline): LNHDA, SQIVND (reference sequence). The specimen sequenced was PBMCs. The chain carries TRBV19 and TRBJ1-1; 8 bases match TRBD1. The receptor was isolated from a boy aged 2 to 9 in good health and CMV-seronegative. This CDR3 reads CASSPYGQGGTEAFF. In DNA form, the CDR3 reads TGTGCCAGTAGTCCATATGGACAGGGAGGGACTGAAGCTTTCTTT. The variable domain in full, with the rest retrieved from reference TRBV19 and TRBJ1-1, is DGGITQSPKYLFRKEGQNVTLSCEQNLNHDAMYWYRQDPGQGLRLIYYSQIVNDFQKGDIAEGYSVSREKKESFPLTVTSAQKNPTAFYLCASSPYGQGGTEAFFGQGTRLTVV.